Listed below are T cell receptor beta chains from one sample, sequenced in a study of CD8 T cells in ankylosing spondylitis. TCRdb called the 5' RACE reads again in MiXCR, with one record for every CDR3 protein. The data contain roughly 440,000 distinct CDR3 sequences, 17% of them seen just once; the ten biggest clones take up approximately 0.97%. The sequenced sample was blood, either unsorted or a sorted T cell fraction (not recorded which). The receptors come from a male donor with ankylosing spondylitis. The CDR3 runs from the conserved cysteine through the conserved F or W. D genes are given only for firm matches. Part of the rows lack a size; the others show once, few, many or a class for expanded clones.

v_gene	abundance	d_gene	j_gene	CDR3nt	CDR3aa
TRBV9	NA	NA	TRBJ1-4	TGTGCCAGCAGCGTTGCCTCGTCAGCGGAGAATGAAAAACTGTTTTTT	CASSVASSAENEKLFF
TRBV2	NA	NA	TRBJ2-1	TGTGCCAGCAGACCAGGGGGGTGGGTCCCCAATGAGCAGTTCTTC	CASRPGGWVPNEQFF
TRBV11-2	once	TRBD2	TRBJ2-2	TGTGCCAGCAGCCTTCTTAGCGGGAGTGTCGGGGAGCTGTTTTTT	CASSLLSGSVGELFF
TRBV20-1	few	TRBD2	TRBJ2-5	TGCAGTGCTGCACTAGCGGGGGGTCGGGAGACCCAGTACTTC	CSAALAGGRETQYF
TRBV24-1	many	TRBD1	TRBJ1-5	TGTGCCACCAGTGATCCCGGACAGGGGGCTGGGCAGCCCCAGCATTTT	CATSDPGQGAGQPQHF
TRBV6-1	once	NA	TRBJ1-1	TGTGCCAGCAGCGGACGGTTGAACACTGAAGCTTTCTTT	CASSGRLNTEAFF
TRBV9	few	NA	TRBJ1-3	TGTGCCAGCAGCAAGACAGGCTCCCTCTTTGACACCATATATTTT	CASSKTGSLFDTIYF
TRBV7-2	NA	TRBD1	TRBJ2-3	TGTGCCAGCAGCATAATGCACAGGGGAACAGATACGCAGTATTTT	CASSIMHRGTDTQYF
TRBV28	few	TRBD1	TRBJ2-1	TGTGCCAGCAATCAACCGGGACAGGGGATCTCCTACAATGAGCAGTTCTTC	CASNQPGQGISYNEQFF
TRBV20-1	many	TRBD1	TRBJ1-5	TGCAGTGCTAGGTCTGGGACAGGGCGTAGCAATCAGCCCCAGCATTTT	CSARSGTGRSNQPQHF
TRBV12-3/TRBV12-4	many	NA	TRBJ2-7	TGCGCCAGCAGCTTGTCCGGCTCCTACGAGCAGTACTTC	CASSLSGSYEQYF
TRBV20-1	few	NA	TRBJ2-5	TGCAGTGCTAGAGATGGGGTCCAGACCCAGTACTTC	CSARDGVQTQYF
TRBV20-1	few	TRBD2	TRBJ2-7	TGCAGTGCGCAGACGGGGGGAGGGCAGTACGAGCAGTACTTC	CSAQTGGGQYEQYF
TRBV24-1	NA	TRBD2	TRBJ2-1	TGTGCCACCAGTGATTTCCGGACTAGCGGGAGCTTCGACCGAGGCAATGAGCAGTTCTTC	CATSDFRTSGSFDRGNEQFF
TRBV28	NA	NA	TRBJ2-1	TGTGCCAGCAGTTCAGCTAGGACCCATGAGCAGTTCTTC	CASSSARTHEQFF
TRBV24-1	NA	TRBD1	TRBJ2-1	TGTGCCACCAGTGACTCGGGACAGGGGGCATCGTATGAGCAGTTCTTC	CATSDSGQGASYEQFF
TRBV29-1	many	NA	TRBJ2-3	TGCAGCGTTGAACGGGGGGCGGGGGATACGCAGTATTTT	CSVERGAGDTQYF